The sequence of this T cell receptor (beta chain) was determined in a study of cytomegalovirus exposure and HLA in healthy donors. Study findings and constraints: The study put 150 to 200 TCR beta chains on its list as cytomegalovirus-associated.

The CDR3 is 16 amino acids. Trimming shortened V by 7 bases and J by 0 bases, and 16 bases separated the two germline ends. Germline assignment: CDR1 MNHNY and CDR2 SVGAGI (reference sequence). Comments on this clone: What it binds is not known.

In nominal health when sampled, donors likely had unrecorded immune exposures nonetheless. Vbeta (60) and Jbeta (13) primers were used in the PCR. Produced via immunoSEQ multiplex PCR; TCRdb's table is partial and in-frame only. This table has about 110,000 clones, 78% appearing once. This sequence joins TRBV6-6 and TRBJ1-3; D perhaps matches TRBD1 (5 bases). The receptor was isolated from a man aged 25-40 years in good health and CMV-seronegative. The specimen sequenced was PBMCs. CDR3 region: CASIGSRGRSGNTIYF. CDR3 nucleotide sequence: TGTGCCAGCATTGGGTCGCGGGGCCGCTCTGGAAACACCATATATTTT.